The 27 T cell receptor beta chains in this list originate from one sample, sequenced in a study of metastatic and nonmetastatic thyroid tumors. TCRdb re-processed the PCR reads through MiXCR. The repertoire holds 11,000 to 15,000 clones, with approximately 28% as singletons. Patients had received no treatment of any kind before thyroid surgery. Material: tumor tissue. The source is a female donor with papillary thyroid cancer or a benign thyroid nodule (not recorded which). Some clones in this sample may be carry-over from other donors' samples.

This clone was counted once. The chain recombines TRBV20-1 with TRBJ2-1; 8 nucleotides match TRBD2. After removal of 3 bases from V and 0 bases from J, the junction contained 7 bases not matched to a gene. CDR1 and CDR2 from the germline V gene are DFQATT and SNEGSKA (reference sequence). This CDR3 has 16 residues. CDR3 region: CSASVASGPSYNEQFF. CDR3 sequence (DNA): TGCAGTGCTAGCGTGGCTAGCGGGCCCTCCTACAATGAGCAGTTCTTC.

V is TRBV10-3 and J is TRBJ2-7; TRBD1 matches at 7 bases. Germline values: CDR1 ENHRY, CDR2 SYGVKD. CDR3 length: 15 amino acids. J was trimmed by 3 bases and V by 10 bases; bases with no gene match: 15. The CDR3 DNA sequence: TGTGCCACCTCAGCGGATATTCAGGGGGACTACGAGCAGTACTTC. It codes for CATSADIQGDYEQYF.

This clone has at least ten counts. The chain has TRBV27 and TRBJ2-1; 8 nucleotides align to TRBD1. J lost 11 bases, V lost 6 bases, and 12 bases had no gene match. The CDR3 covers 14 residues. The germline V gene has CDR1 MNHEY and CDR2 SMNVEV (reference sequence). CDR3 residues: CASSPGGVYGKQFF. Written as DNA, the CDR3 is TGTGCCAGCAGCCCAGGGGGCGTCTACGGAAAGCAGTTCTTC.

The chain links TRBV20-1 to TRBJ2-7, with 9 bases identical to TRBD1. J was trimmed by 0 bases and V by 0 bases; bases with no gene match: 15. CDR1 DFQATT and CDR2 SNEGSKA come from the germline V gene (reference sequence). This CDR3 has 19 amino acids. The CDR3 sequence is CSARDSPDRGPITSYEQYF. CDR3 nucleotide sequence: TGCAGTGCTAGAGATTCCCCGGACAGGGGACCTATTACCTCCTACGAGCAGTACTTC.

Many counts were recorded for this clone. The rearrangement links TRBV6-2 or TRBV6-3 to TRBJ2-1; 9 nucleotides align to TRBD2. The CDR3 sequence is 15 residues long. Losses at the gene ends were 0 bases for V and 6 bases for J; bases not matched to a gene: 3. Germline assignment: CDR1 MNHEY and CDR2 SVGEGT. CDR3 amino acids: CASSYSGGGANEQFF. The CDR3 DNA sequence: TGTGCCAGCAGTTACTCGGGCGGGGGGGCCAATGAGCAGTTCTTC.

This chain joins TRBV12-3 or TRBV12-4 and TRBJ2-1; TRBD2 agrees at 7 bases. After removal of 3 bases from V and 0 bases from J, the junction contained 5 bases not matched to a gene. The CDR3 is made up of 16 amino acids. The CDR3 protein is CASSFLAGDSYNEQFF. CDR3 nucleotide sequence: TGTGCCAGCAGTTTCTTAGCGGGCGACTCCTACAATGAGCAGTTCTTC.

The chain is built from TRBV30 and TRBJ1-5; D ambiguous. V was trimmed by 0 bases and J by 1 base, leaving 7 bases between them. The CDR3 covers 14 residues. The germline V gene has CDR1 GTSNPN and CDR2 SVGIG (reference sequence). The CDR3 protein is CAWSVGVSNQPQHF. The CDR3 nucleotides read TGTGCCTGGAGTGTAGGCGTCAGCAATCAGCCCCAGCATTTT.

This clone was counted many times. This chain uses TRBV7-2 with TRBJ2-3; the D is unclear. V lost 3 bases and J 7 bases, leaving 11 bases between the germline ends. The CDR3 contains 13 residues. Germline V gene data show CDR1 as SGHTA and CDR2 as FQGNSA. Here the CDR3 reads CASSFHRTNTQYF. The DNA of the CDR3 is TGTGCCAGCAGCTTTCACCGGACGAATACGCAGTATTTT. Full variable domain (outside the CDR3, taken from reference TRBV7-2 and TRBJ2-3): GAGVSQSPSNKVTEKGKDVELRCDPISGHTALYWYRQSLGQGLEFLIYFQGNSAPDKSGLPSDRFSAERTGGSVSTLTIQRTQQEDSAVYLCASSFHRTNTQYFGPGTRLTVL.

The rearrangement uses TRBV6-1 and TRBJ1-2; D gene ambiguous. V lost 5 bases to trimming and J lost 8 bases, with 18 bases between them. The germline gives CDR1 MNHNS, CDR2 SASEGT. The CDR3 consists of 14 residues. DNA for the CDR3: TGTGCCAGCAGTCCTTCAGGCCAACTTCGGGGCTACACCTTC. It yields the protein CASSPSGQLRGYTF.

This clone was found many times. This rearrangement joins TRBV20-1 to TRBJ1-5; weak D call: TRBD1 (6 bases). V gave up 5 bases and J gave up 4 bases, with 18 bases separating them. Germline V CDR1 and CDR2: DFQATT, SNEGSKA (reference sequence). The length of the CDR3 is 15 residues. Written as DNA, the CDR3 is TGCAGTGCTCTTTTAGGGGGAAGGTCGAATCAGCCCCAGCATTTT. It specifies CSALLGGRSNQPQHF.

This clone qualifies as medium-sized. This rearrangement joins TRBV20-1 to TRBJ1-1; 9 nucleotides match TRBD1. Trimming removed 2 bases from V and 9 bases from J; junction bases left unmatched: 4. CDR1 is DFQATT, CDR2 SNEGSKA, per germline (reference sequence). This CDR3 spans 12 amino acids. The CDR3 loop is CSARPGQGKAFF. CDR3 nucleotide sequence: TGCAGTGCTAGACCGGGACAGGGCAAAGCTTTCTTT.

This clone was counted between two and nine times. V gene TRBV27 combines with J gene TRBJ1-3, with D unclear. Germline CDR1 reads MNHEY; CDR2 reads SMNVEV (reference sequence). The V end was cut by 5 bases, the J end by 6 bases, with 14 bases between. The CDR3 sequence is 14 residues long. The CDR3 region is CASSPGPLQNTIYF. The CDR3 coding sequence is TGTGCCAGCAGTCCCGGCCCCCTCCAAAACACCATATATTTT.

In regard to this clone: Relative to the germline gene, one junction end is altered; a read error may explain this. The chain combines TRBV30 with TRBJ1-3; D ambiguous. The CDR3 extends over 15 amino acids. The germline V gene has CDR1 GTSNPN and CDR2 SVGIG (reference sequence). DNA for the CDR3: TGTGCCGGGAGTAATAAGGGAAGTACTGGAAACACCATATATTTT. It translates to CAGSNKGSTGNTIYF.

This chain links TRBV5-1 with TRBJ2-3, with 10 bases aligning to TRBD1. The CDR3 covers 15 residues. Trimming removed 5 bases from V and 5 bases from J; junction bases left unmatched: 8. Germline V gives CDR1 SGHRS, CDR2 YFSETQ. The CDR3 reads CASSSRDRGVDTQYF. The CDR3, as DNA: TGCGCCAGCAGTTCCCGGGACAGGGGTGTAGATACGCAGTATTTT.

The table lists this clone with many counts. The chain has TRBV12-3 or TRBV12-4 and TRBJ1-4; tentative D call: TRBD1 (6 bases). This CDR3 has 15 residues. V gave up 5 bases and J gave up 1 base, with 11 bases separating them. CDR3 region: CASSRSQGTNEKLFF. CDR3 in DNA: TGTGCCAGCAGTAGATCACAGGGAACTAATGAAAAACTGTTTTTT.

The sample holds one count of this clone. CDR3 sequence: CSATRQGSSSYNEQFF. CDR3 coding DNA: TGCAGTGCAACGAGACAGGGCTCCAGCTCCTACAATGAGCAGTTCTTC. The chain joins TRBV20-1 to TRBJ2-1; 7 nucleotides align to TRBD1. There are 16 residues in the CDR3. The V segment lost 6 bases and the J segment 0 bases; nucleotides outside the gene matches: 11. The germline gives CDR1 DFQATT, CDR2 SNEGSKA (reference sequence).

This clone was seen a few times. The V call is TRBV7-9, the J call TRBJ2-3; no definite D call. Trimming took off 5 bases at V and 5 bases at J, with 8 bases between the two ends. Germline-derived CDR1 and CDR2 are SEHNR and FQNEAQ (reference sequence). The CDR3 has 12 amino acids. The CDR3 DNA reads as TGTGCCAGCAGCCGATATCAAGATACGCAGTATTTT. Translation gives CASSRYQDTQYF.

The chain links TRBV20-1 to TRBJ1-1; D perhaps matches TRBD1 (6 bases). CDR3 length equals 15 residues. CDR1 is DFQATT and CDR2 is SNEGSKA in the germline V gene (reference sequence). Trimming stripped 5 bases from V and 3 bases from J, with 19 bases between. Written as DNA, the CDR3 is TGCAGTGCTCCCCCAGGGGTGGAAGGGGACACTGAAGCTTTCTTT. It specifies CSAPPGVEGDTEAFF.

The chain links TRBV5-1 to TRBJ1-1, with D possibly matching TRBD1 (5 bases). Germline values: CDR1 SGHRS, CDR2 YFSETQ. V shed 7 bases and J shed 4 bases, with 20 bases lying between them. CDR3 length equals 15 residues. The CDR3 region is CASLPRGGGGTEAFF. CDR3 nucleotides: TGCGCCAGCTTACCCCGCGGGGGAGGCGGCACTGAAGCTTTCTTT.

This clone is classed as medium-sized (0.01 to 0.1%). V usage is TRBV5-1 and J usage is TRBJ2-2; D is possibly TRBD1 (5 bases). The CDR3 covers 15 residues. Germline V gives CDR1 SGHRS, CDR2 YFSETQ. Trimming took off 2 bases at V and 4 bases at J, with 12 bases between the two ends. CDR3 coding DNA: TGCGCCAGCAGCTTCGCAGGGATGGGCACCGGGGAGCTGTTTTTT. It is translated as CASSFAGMGTGELFF.

This clone was recorded many times. V and J are TRBV7-9 and TRBJ2-2, with D hard to call. The CDR3 has 14 residues. V gave up 2 bases and J gave up 5 bases, with 9 bases separating them. Germline-derived CDR1 and CDR2 are SEHNR and FQNEAQ (reference sequence). For the CDR3, the DNA is TGTGCCAGCAGCTTAATTGGGGATACCGGGGAGCTGTTTTTT. Translating it yields CASSLIGDTGELFF. Combining the CDR3 with reference TRBV7-9 and TRBJ2-2 gives the whole variable domain DTGVSQNPRHKITKRGQNVTFRCDPISEHNRLYWYRQTLGQGPEFLTYFQNEAQLEKSRLLSDRFSAERPKGSFSTLEIQRTEQGDSAMYLCASSLIGDTGELFFGEGSRLTVL.

The gene calls are TRBV2 and TRBJ1-3; weak D call: TRBD1 (6 bases). CDR1 is SNHLY, CDR2 FYNNEI, per germline. The length of the CDR3 is 13 residues. The V end was cut by 10 bases, the J end by 2 bases, with 12 bases between. Written as DNA, the CDR3 is TGTGCCACTCAGGGGAACACTGGAAACACCATATATTTT. It is translated as CATQGNTGNTIYF.

Remarks on this clone: The junction and the germline gene differ at one end; a read error may be behind it. CDR3 bases: TGTGCCAGCAGTTCTCCGGATAGCGGAATTTCCTACGAGCAATACTTC. It translates to CASSSPDSGISYEQYF. The chain couples TRBV6-2 or TRBV6-3 to TRBJ2-7, with a tentative D call TRBD2 (6 bases). The CDR3 runs to 16 residues. The V gene's germline CDR1 is MNHEY and CDR2 SVGEGT.

By sample fraction, this clone is medium-sized. The rearrangement joins TRBV6-5 to TRBJ2-3; 11 bases match TRBD2. In germline, CDR1 is MNHEY, CDR2 SVGAGI. The CDR3 contains 16 residues. Germline trimming cut 1 base from V and 2 bases from J; bases unmatched to any gene: 2. The CDR3 protein is CASSYLGLAVTDTQYF. The CDR3 DNA sequence: TGTGCCAGCAGTTACTTGGGACTAGCGGTCACAGATACGCAGTATTTT.

The chain carries TRBV19 and TRBJ2-7; 8 positions agree with TRBD2. Germline V gives CDR1 LNHDA, CDR2 SQIVND (reference sequence). The CDR3 consists of 16 residues. V lost 5 bases, J lost 3 bases, and 12 bases stayed unmatched. The CDR3 DNA is TGTGCCAGTAGTCCTCGTCCCGGGACTAGATTCTACGAGCAGTACTTC. This translates into CASSPRPGTRFYEQYF. The entire variable domain, with the rest obtained from reference TRBV19 and TRBJ2-7, is as follows: DGGITQSPKYLFRKEGQNVTLSCEQNLNHDAMYWYRQDPGQGLRLIYYSQIVNDFQKGDIAEGYSVSREKKESFPLTVTSAQKNPTAFYLCASSPRPGTRFYEQYFGPGTRLTVT.

This clone was recorded at least ten times. The chain uses TRBV3-1 and TRBJ2-5; TRBD1 agrees at 12 bases. Germline V gene data show CDR1 as LGHDT and CDR2 as YNNKEL (reference sequence). The CDR3 is 16 residues long. V lost 4 bases, J lost 4 bases, and 7 bases stayed unmatched. The CDR3 sequence: CASSPGTGGDGETQYF. In DNA, the CDR3 is TGTGCCAGCAGCCCCGGGACAGGGGGCGATGGAGAGACCCAGTACTTC.

This clone is classed as medium-sized (0.01 to 0.1%). The J gene is TRBJ2-1, the V gene TRBV19, with 11 bases aligning to TRBD2. The CDR3 totals 14 residues. V dropped 6 bases and J dropped 5; count of bases not matched to a gene: 3. Per the germline V gene, CDR1 is LNHDA and CDR2 is SQIVND (reference sequence). The CDR3, as DNA: TGTGCCAGTAGCCGACTAGCGGGGAACAATGAGCAGTTCTTC. Protein sequence: CASSRLAGNNEQFF.